This TCR beta chain was obtained from a study of OX40 agonist ivuxolimab in advanced cancers. Losses at the gene ends were 5 bases for V and 4 bases for J; bases not matched to a gene: 7. Germline V gives CDR1 KGHSH, CDR2 LQKENI. The CDR3 is 15 amino acids. TCRdb keeps only in-frame clones here, not all; method: immunoSEQ multiplex PCR. The sample consists of around 67,000 clones, over 75% of them appearing once. The material was CD4+ or CD8+ T cells sorted from blood, obtained in a trial of the OX40 agonist ivuxolimab. This TCR was sampled from an adult with an advanced solid tumor such as melanoma, head and neck, liver or kidney cancer. V and J are TRBV18 and TRBJ1-5, with TRBD1 identical over 8 bases. CDR3 region: CASSDGTGFNQPQHF. The CDR3 DNA reads TGTGCCAGCTCAGACGGGACAGGATTTAATCAGCCCCAGCATTTT.